Shown below are 12 T cell receptor beta chains from a single sample sequenced in a study of blood T cell repertoires in COVID-19. TCRdb keeps only in-frame clones here, not all; method: immunoSEQ multiplex PCR. The table records over 150,000 clones, 75% to 90% of them present only once. The sample taken for sequencing was peripheral blood. Receptors were obtained from a woman in her forties with COVID-19, enrolled during active disease.

In DNA form, the CDR3 reads TGTGCCAGCAGCCCGCAGGGGGCCTCTGGAAACACCATATATTTT. This gives the protein CASSPQGASGNTIYF. The gene calls are TRBV7-9 and TRBJ1-3; TRBD1 aligns across 8 bases. The CDR3 spans 15 residues. Germline trimming cut 5 bases from V and 0 bases from J; bases unmatched to any gene: 3. Germline V gene data show CDR1 as SEHNR and CDR2 as FQNEAQ (reference sequence).

The table lists this clone with many counts. The V gene is TRBV5-1, the J gene TRBJ2-1; D uncertain. Germline loops: CDR1 SGHRS, CDR2 YFSETQ. This CDR3 contains 17 residues. The V end lost 2 bases, the J end lost 0 bases, and 15 bases lay between the germline ends. CDR3 coding DNA: TGCGCCAGCAGCTTTGCCCCCCCGGGTACCTCCTACAATGAGCAGTTCTTC. Its translation is CASSFAPPGTSYNEQFF. The variable domain in full, with the rest retrieved from reference TRBV5-1 and TRBJ2-1, is KAGVTQTPRYLIKTRGQQVTLSCSPISGHRSVSWYQQTPGQGLQFLFEYFSETQRNKGNFPGRFSGRQFSNSRSEMNVSTLELGDSALYLCASSFAPPGTSYNEQFFGPGTRLTVL.

The J gene is TRBJ2-1, the V gene TRBV18, with D possibly being TRBD2 (6 bases). Per germline, CDR1 KGHSH and CDR2 LQKENI. Trimming shortened V by 5 bases and J by 9 bases, and 14 bases separated the two germline ends. This CDR3 is 13 amino acids long. CDR3 region: CASSTQTRGEQFF. As DNA, the CDR3 is TGTGCCAGCTCAACCCAGACGCGGGGTGAGCAGTTCTTC.

The chain employs TRBV7-8 and TRBJ2-3; 11 positions agree with TRBD2. Germline V gene data show CDR1 as SGHVS and CDR2 as FQNEAQ. V lost 1 base, J lost 5 bases, and 8 bases stayed unmatched. The CDR3 runs to 17 residues. This chain's CDR3 is CASSLGRWGLAEDTQYF. CDR3 in DNA: TGTGCCAGCAGCTTAGGGAGGTGGGGACTAGCGGAAGATACGCAGTATTTT.

The chain recombines TRBV15 with TRBJ1-1, with D possibly TRBD1 on 6 matching bases. In germline, CDR1 is LNHNV, CDR2 YYDKDF (reference sequence). The CDR3 sequence is 15 residues long. V was shortened by 3 bases and J by 1 base, with 12 bases between the two germline ends. Written as DNA, the CDR3 is TGTGCCACCAGCAGGGGGGGGGCCCAGAACACTGAAGCTTTCTTT. Translating gives CATSRGGAQNTEAFF.

The chain links TRBV6-1 to TRBJ2-7, with D hard to call. V gave up 1 base and J gave up 6 bases, with 13 bases separating them. The CDR3 totals 14 residues. Germline CDR1 is MNHNS and CDR2 is SASEGT. The CDR3 reads CASSEGVDISEQYF. The CDR3 nucleotides are TGTGCCAGCAGTGAAGGTGTAGACATCTCCGAGCAGTACTTC.

This chain connects TRBV3-1 (or the pseudogene TRBV3-2) to TRBJ2-3, with D hard to call. V lost 4 bases and J lost 4, with 12 bases in between. The CDR3 totals 14 residues. CDR1 is LGHDT, CDR2 YNNKEL, per germline (reference sequence). The chain's CDR3 is CASSPRSPPDTQYF. The DNA of the CDR3 is TGTGCCAGCAGCCCCCGGTCTCCCCCAGATACGCAGTATTTT.

This chain's CDR3 is CASSGGLHFNQPQHF. The DNA of the CDR3 is TGTGCCAGCAGCGGGGGACTGCACTTCAATCAGCCCCAGCATTTT. The rearrangement joins TRBV7-9 to TRBJ1-5, with D possibly TRBD1 on 5 matching bases. Trimming cost V 5 bases and J 3 bases, with 14 bases left between them. The CDR3 contains 15 residues. CDR1 SEHNR and CDR2 FQNEAQ come from the germline V gene (reference sequence).

The chain recombines TRBV6-5 with TRBJ1-5, with a tentative D call TRBD1 (6 bases). Germline CDR1 MNHEY, CDR2 SVGAGI. The CDR3 extends over 15 amino acids. V dropped 7 bases and J dropped 5 bases, with 18 bases sitting between them. The CDR3 DNA is TGTGCCAGCAAGGAGGGGGGGATAGCCCATCAGCCCCAGCATTTT. Amino acid sequence: CASKEGGIAHQPQHF.

J is TRBJ1-1 and V is TRBV27; tentative D call: TRBD1 (5 bases). Per the germline V gene, CDR1 is MNHEY and CDR2 is SMNVEV (reference sequence). The CDR3 spans 12 residues. V dropped 6 bases and J dropped 10 bases, with 15 bases sitting between them. As DNA, the CDR3 is TGTGCCAGCAGGTACACCTCAGGGTCAGCTTTCTTT. Translation gives CASRYTSGSAFF.

The chain links TRBV28 to TRBJ1-4; D may be TRBD1 (5 bases). V was cut by 6 bases and J by 0 bases, with 11 bases left in between. This CDR3 region has 15 residues. In germline, CDR1 is MDHEN, CDR2 SYDVKM. The CDR3 sequence: CASRATGSTNEKLFF. DNA for the CDR3: TGTGCCAGCAGAGCAACAGGATCAACTAATGAAAAACTGTTTTTT.

The V gene is TRBV20-1, the J gene TRBJ2-7; tentative D call: TRBD2 (5 bases). CDR1 is DFQATT and CDR2 is SNEGSKA in the germline V gene (reference sequence). This CDR3 has 15 amino acids. The V end lost 3 bases, the J end lost 3 bases, and 18 bases lay between the germline ends. CDR3 nucleotide sequence: TGCAGTGCTAGTCCGGACTTCGGAGGTGGCTACGAGCAGTACTTC. Its protein is CSASPDFGGGYEQYF.